The 32 T cell receptor beta chains below come from one sample, sequenced in a study of blood T cell repertoires in COVID-19. The method was immunoSEQ multiplex PCR; TCRdb's version includes in-frame clones alone and lacks a portion of them. The sample holds roughly 180,000 clones, 86% seen once. Sequenced: peripheral blood. The receptors here all came from a man between 70 and 80 years old with active or convalescent COVID-19.

The sample holds a few counts of this clone. The J gene is TRBJ1-1, the V gene TRBV11-2, with 7 nucleotides matching TRBD1. CDR3 length equals 14 residues. The J segment lost 1 base and the V segment lost 5 bases, leaving 4 bases of the junction unmatched. The germline CDR1 and CDR2 sequences are SGHAT and FQNNGV. For the CDR3, the DNA is TGTGCCAGCAGCCTCGGGACAGCGAACACTGAAGCTTTCTTT. As protein: CASSLGTANTEAFF.

V gene TRBV5-1 combines with J gene TRBJ2-3; D possibly corresponds to TRBD2 (5 bases). Trimming removed 7 bases from V and 0 bases from J, with 15 bases in between. This CDR3 region has 15 residues. Per germline, CDR1 SGHRS and CDR2 YFSETQ. The CDR3 sequence: CASAGGRGSTDTQYF. The CDR3, as DNA: TGCGCCAGCGCCGGAGGTCGGGGTAGCACAGATACGCAGTATTTT.

This clone turned up a few times. CDR3 coding DNA: TGTGCCATCAGTGAAGGGAGAACCGCAGATACGCAGTATTTT. Translation: CAISEGRTADTQYF. The chain links TRBV10-3 to TRBJ2-3, with D perhaps TRBD2 (5 bases). This CDR3 contains 14 residues. V lost 3 bases and J 4 bases, leaving 11 bases between the germline ends. From germline, CDR1 is ENHRY and CDR2 SYGVKD.

The chain is built from TRBV2 and TRBJ1-1; TRBD1 aligns across 9 bases. The V and J ends lost 7 bases and 5 bases, in that order; junction bases with no gene match: 17. The CDR3 loop spans 17 amino acids. Germline V gene sequence: CDR1 SNHLY, CDR2 FYNNEI. CDR3 sequence (DNA): TGTGCCAGCACCTACCTTCCCCCGGGACAGGGAGGGACTGAAGCTTTCTTT. Translating gives CASTYLPPGQGGTEAFF.

The rearrangement uses TRBV7-9 and TRBJ1-6, with 7 bases aligning to TRBD1. Germline V lookup: CDR1 SEHNR, CDR2 FQNEAQ (reference sequence). With 1 base clipped from V and 9 bases from J, the junction kept 6 bases outside the gene matches. The CDR3 loop spans 15 amino acids. CDR3 coding DNA: TGTGCCAGCAGCTTAGTAACAGGGGCCGGTTCACCCCTCCACTTT. This encodes CASSLVTGAGSPLHF.

The chain is built from TRBV19 and TRBJ2-1; 7 bases align to TRBD2. The J segment lost 7 bases and the V segment lost 4 bases, leaving 7 bases of the junction unmatched. Germline V gives CDR1 LNHDA, CDR2 SQIVND (reference sequence). This CDR3 is built from 14 residues. The CDR3, as DNA: TGTGCCAGTAGTACGAGGGAGGGCCTAAATGAGCAGTTCTTC. Protein sequence: CASSTREGLNEQFF.

In this sample, this clone turned up a few times. The chain couples TRBV3-1 (or the pseudogene TRBV3-2) to TRBJ1-4; D not certain. Germline-derived CDR1 and CDR2 are LGHDT and YNNKEL (reference sequence). CDR3 length: 13 residues. Trimming removed 4 bases at V and 3 bases at J, with 6 bases between. CDR3: CASSRRANEKLFF. CDR3 bases: TGTGCCAGCAGCCGGAGGGCTAATGAAAAACTGTTTTTT.

The chain has TRBV6-6 and TRBJ1-2; the match to TRBD1 covers 11 bases. Germline V gives CDR1 MNHNY, CDR2 SVGAGI (reference sequence). Trimming took 6 bases from V and 5 from J; bases not matched to a gene: 5. The CDR3 runs to 14 residues. The CDR3 DNA follows: TGTGCCAGCAGCGGACAGGGGGCCGTTTATGGCTACACCTTC. Its protein is CASSGQGAVYGYTF.

This clone was seen only once. The chain recombines TRBV7-3 with TRBJ2-2; D call uncertain. V lost 3 bases and J lost 1, with 9 bases in between. In germline, CDR1 is SGHTA, CDR2 FQGTGA. The CDR3 extends over 15 amino acids. Here the CDR3 reads CASSLSPMNTGELFF. CDR3 coding DNA: TGTGCCAGCAGCTTGAGCCCGATGAACACCGGGGAGCTGTTTTTT. Full variable domain (rest looked up from reference TRBV7-3 and TRBJ2-2): GAGVSQTPSNKVTEKGKYVELRCDPISGHTALYWYRQSLGQGPEFLIYFQGTGAADDSGLPNDRFFAVRPEGSVSTLKIQRTERGDSAVYLCASSLSPMNTGELFFGEGSRLTVL.

V gene TRBV7-2 combines with J gene TRBJ2-2; D uncertain. Per the germline V gene, CDR1 is SGHTA and CDR2 is FQGNSA. The CDR3 has 12 residues. Trimming pared 4 bases from V and 3 bases from J, leaving 3 bases between. This CDR3 reads CASSWHTGELFF. The CDR3 DNA reads TGTGCCAGCAGCTGGCACACCGGGGAGCTGTTTTTT.

CDR3 amino acids: CASSAGPEWETQYF. CDR3 DNA sequence: TGCGCCAGCAGCGCGGGCCCTGAATGGGAGACCCAGTACTTC. The gene calls are TRBV5-1 and TRBJ2-5; D may be TRBD2 (5 bases). The CDR3 length is 14 residues. CDR1 and CDR2 from the germline V gene are SGHRS and YFSETQ. With 4 bases removed from V and 5 bases from J, the gap between germline ends came to 15 bases.

The gene calls are TRBV10-3 and TRBJ1-1; D is unclear. The V end was cut by 7 bases, the J end by 3 bases, with 9 bases between. The CDR3 is 12 amino acids. Germline lookup yields CDR1 ENHRY and CDR2 SYGVKD. The CDR3 region has the DNA TGTGCCATCAAGGGAGGGCACACTGAAGCTTTCTTT. It yields the protein CAIKGGHTEAFF.

The J gene is TRBJ1-5, the V gene TRBV7-9, with a possible D match to TRBD1 (6 bases). The length of the CDR3 is 15 residues. The germline gives CDR1 SEHNR, CDR2 FQNEAQ (reference sequence). V lost 5 bases and J 5 bases, leaving 16 bases between the germline ends. CDR3 sequence: CASSPPSGGDQPQHF. CDR3 bases: TGTGCCAGCAGCCCCCCTTCGGGGGGCGATCAGCCCCAGCATTTT.

The chain has TRBV30 and TRBJ1-3; no reliable D call. The germline V gene encodes CDR1 GTSNPN and CDR2 SVGIG (reference sequence). The V and J ends lost 1 base and 3 bases respectively, with 10 bases between them. CDR3 length: 14 residues. The CDR3 region is CAWSEGALGNTIYF. The CDR3 nucleotides are TGTGCCTGGAGTGAGGGAGCCCTTGGAAACACCATATATTTT.

This chain joins TRBV19 and TRBJ1-1, with no clear D. The germline V gene encodes CDR1 LNHDA and CDR2 SQIVND (reference sequence). V was trimmed by 9 bases and J by 1 base, leaving 12 bases between them. This CDR3 is 13 amino acids long. CDR3 region: CASVNRENTEAFF. CDR3 nucleotide sequence: TGTGCCAGCGTAAACCGGGAGAACACTGAAGCTTTCTTT.

V gene TRBV4-3 combines with J gene TRBJ1-5; D gene uncertain. CDR1 and CDR2 (germline): LGHNA, YSLEER. The length of the CDR3 is 17 residues. V was clipped by 0 bases and J by 1 base, with 13 bases between them. The CDR3 loop is CASSQDPYDTSNQPQHF. In DNA, the CDR3 is TGCGCCAGCAGCCAAGACCCCTATGACACAAGCAATCAGCCCCAGCATTTT.

The rearrangement joins TRBV5-4 to TRBJ1-4; 7 positions match TRBD1. CDR1 is SGHNT, CDR2 YYREEE, per germline (reference sequence). V was clipped by 4 bases and J by 2 bases; unmatched bases: 5. This CDR3 is 15 amino acids long. The CDR3 loop is CASSIQGRTNEKLFF. The DNA of the CDR3 is TGTGCCAGCAGCATACAGGGGCGCACTAATGAAAAACTGTTTTTT.

This chain uses TRBV7-9 with TRBJ1-3, with a weak D call TRBD1 (6 bases). This CDR3 is 16 amino acids long. Trimming cost V 11 bases and J 0 bases, with 20 bases left between them. Germline CDR1 reads SEHNR; CDR2 reads FQNEAQ (reference sequence). CDR3: CAYLVLDSPSGNTIYF. The CDR3 DNA reads as TGTGCCTACTTGGTATTGGACAGTCCCTCTGGAAACACCATATATTTT.

This clone was found a few times. V and J are TRBV12-3 or TRBV12-4 and TRBJ2-7, with D perhaps TRBD1 (6 bases). The V and J ends lost 5 bases and 3 bases respectively, with 8 bases between them. CDR3 size: 12 residues. CDR3 in DNA: TGTGCCAGCAGTCAGGACAGCTACGAGCAGTACTTC. Translation: CASSQDSYEQYF.

The chain couples TRBV19 to TRBJ2-2; TRBD1 matches 7 bases. V lost 4 bases, J lost 4 bases, and 15 bases stayed unmatched. The germline CDR1 and CDR2 sequences are LNHDA and SQIVND (reference sequence). This CDR3 has 18 amino acids. This chain's CDR3 is CASSNDRVSSLVTGELFF. The DNA for the CDR3 is TGTGCCAGTAGTAACGACAGGGTGTCGAGCTTGGTCACCGGGGAGCTGTTTTTT.

The chain carries TRBV6-2 or TRBV6-3 and TRBJ2-1; 12 positions match TRBD2. V dropped 6 bases and J dropped 9; count of bases not matched to a gene: 9. CDR3 length: 15 residues. The germline V gene encodes CDR1 MNHEY and CDR2 SVGEGT. CDR3 residues: CASSKLAGGRSEQFF. The CDR3 nucleotides read TGTGCCAGCAGCAAACTAGCGGGGGGTAGGAGTGAGCAGTTCTTC.

The chain employs TRBV7-9 and TRBJ2-7; 7 bases fit TRBD1. Trimming removed 6 bases from V and 7 bases from J; junction bases left unmatched: 9. Germline CDR1 reads SEHNR; CDR2 reads FQNEAQ (reference sequence). CDR3 size: 13 residues. This chain's CDR3 is CASSVAQGVEQYF. The CDR3 DNA follows: TGTGCCAGCAGTGTGGCCCAGGGGGTTGAGCAGTACTTC.

The CDR3 nucleotides are TGTGCCTGGGGAGGACAGACCTCTGGAAACACCATATATTTT. Translated, it gives CAWGGQTSGNTIYF. The chain couples TRBV30 to TRBJ1-3; a possible D gene is TRBD1 (6 bases). Looked up from germline, CDR1 is GTSNPN and CDR2 is SVGIG (reference sequence). V was cut by 5 bases and J by 0 bases, with 11 bases left in between. CDR3 length equals 14 residues.

This clone was seen only once. The J gene is TRBJ2-2, the V gene TRBV29-1; a weak D match, TRBD1 (6 bases). The CDR3 is 13 residues long. Trimming removed 5 bases at V and 5 bases at J, with 12 bases between. The germline V gene has CDR1 SQVTM and CDR2 ANQGSEA. The CDR3 protein is CSVQGMGTGELFF. The CDR3, as DNA: TGCAGCGTTCAGGGGATGGGAACCGGGGAGCTGTTTTTT.

V is TRBV19 and J is TRBJ2-1, with D possibly TRBD1 on 6 matching bases. Germline lookup yields CDR1 LNHDA and CDR2 SQIVND (reference sequence). The CDR3 consists of 14 residues. V was shortened by 7 bases and J by 0 bases, with 10 bases between the two germline ends. CDR3 sequence: CASKDSSSYNEQFF. CDR3 DNA sequence: TGTGCCAGTAAGGACAGCAGCTCCTACAATGAGCAGTTCTTC.

The rearrangement uses TRBV6-5 and TRBJ2-5; 7 nucleotides line up with TRBD2. The germline CDR1 and CDR2 sequences are MNHEY and SVGAGI. The V and J ends lost 4 bases and 7 bases, in that order; junction bases with no gene match: 12. This CDR3 is 15 amino acids long. The CDR3 nucleotides are TGTGCCAGCAGTTCCACCGGGACGAGGGAGGGGACCCAGTACTTC. It yields the protein CASSSTGTREGTQYF.

To note about this clone: The same CDR3 can be traced to other DNA sequences in this sample. This chain connects TRBV19 to TRBJ2-3; possibly TRBD2 for D (7 bases). The CDR3 is 13 amino acids. V was clipped by 3 bases and J by 6 bases, with 10 bases between them. Germline assignment: CDR1 LNHDA and CDR2 SQIVND (reference sequence). As DNA, the CDR3 is TGTGCCAGTAGTATTGGGAGGGGGGATACGCAGTATTTT. This sequence encodes CASSIGRGDTQYF.

J is TRBJ1-2 and V is TRBV6-1, with D possibly TRBD1 on 6 matching bases. This CDR3 is 13 amino acids long. V lost 1 base to trimming and J lost 8 bases, with 11 bases between them. The germline V gene has CDR1 MNHNS and CDR2 SASEGT. CDR3 sequence: CASSEGWTAGYTF. CDR3 coding DNA: TGTGCCAGCAGTGAAGGGTGGACAGCCGGCTACACCTTC.

This clone was seen a single time. The V gene is TRBV28, the J gene TRBJ2-7, with 8 bases fitting TRBD2. The CDR3 has 13 residues. Germline CDR1 is MDHEN and CDR2 is SYDVKM. V dropped 8 bases and J dropped 3; count of bases not matched to a gene: 6. The CDR3 nucleotides read TGTGCCAGCTATGATAGCGGGATCTACGAGCAGTACTTC. This encodes CASYDSGIYEQYF. The full variable domain, rest sourced from reference TRBV28 and TRBJ2-7, is DVKVTQSSRYLVKRTGEKVFLECVQDMDHENMFWYRQDPGLGLRLIYFSYDVKMKEKGDIPEGYSVSREKKERFSLILESASTNQTSMYLCASYDSGIYEQYFGPGTRLTVT.

The chain couples TRBV5-6 to TRBJ1-2; weak D call: TRBD1 (5 bases). The length of the CDR3 is 12 residues. In germline, CDR1 is SGHDT, CDR2 YYEEEE. The germline V and J ends were trimmed by 8 bases and 2 bases, with 10 bases remaining between them. CDR3 region: CASSRENYGYTF. CDR3 coding DNA: TGTGCCAGTTCCAGGGAAAACTATGGCTACACCTTC.

V and J are TRBV9 and TRBJ2-7; 7 positions match TRBD2. This CDR3 has 13 residues. After removal of 0 bases from V and 6 bases from J, the junction contained 3 bases not matched to a gene. Germline V lookup: CDR1 SGDLS, CDR2 YYNGEE. CDR3 in amino acids: CASSVGAGVEQYF. The CDR3 DNA follows: TGTGCCAGCAGCGTAGGCGCGGGGGTCGAGCAGTACTTC.

The V and J genes are TRBV7-2 and TRBJ1-3; 9 nucleotides match TRBD1. J was trimmed by 2 bases and V by 2 bases; bases with no gene match: 4. This CDR3 is built from 16 residues. Germline V gene lookup returns CDR1 SGHTA and CDR2 FQGNSA. CDR3 nucleotides: TGTGCCAGCAGCTTACTTCGGACAGGGGCTGGAAACACCATATATTTT. As protein: CASSLLRTGAGNTIYF.